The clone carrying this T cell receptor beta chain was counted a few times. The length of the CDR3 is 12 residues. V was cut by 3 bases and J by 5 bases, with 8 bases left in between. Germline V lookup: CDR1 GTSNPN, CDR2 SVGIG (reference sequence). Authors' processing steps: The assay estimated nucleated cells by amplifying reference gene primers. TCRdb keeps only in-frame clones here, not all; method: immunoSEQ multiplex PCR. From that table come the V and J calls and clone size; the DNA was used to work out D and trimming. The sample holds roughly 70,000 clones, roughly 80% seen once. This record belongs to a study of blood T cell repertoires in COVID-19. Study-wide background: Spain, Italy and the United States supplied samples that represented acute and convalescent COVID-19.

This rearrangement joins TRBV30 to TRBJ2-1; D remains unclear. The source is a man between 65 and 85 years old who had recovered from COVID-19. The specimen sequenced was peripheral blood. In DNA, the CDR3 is TGTGCCTGGAGCCCTAAGAACAATGAGCAGTTCTTC. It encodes CAWSPKNNEQFF.